This T cell receptor (beta chain) appears in the sequencing data of a study of technical replicates of blood from a few donors. The CDR3 is 12 residues long. Germline V gene sequence: CDR1 LGHNA, CDR2 YNFKEQ. Losses at the gene ends were 3 bases for V and 10 bases for J; bases not matched to a gene: 4. Generated by immunoSEQ multiplex PCR, the TCRdb table keeps only in-frame clones and is missing some. Here the sample spans roughly 67,000 clones, 98% being singletons. The genes are TRBV4-2 and TRBJ1-1; TRBD1 aligns across 8 bases. The TCR sequence derives from a human donor in good health. Sequencing was carried out using T cells isolated from PBMCs. CDR3 region: CASSHEDRGAFF. In nucleotides, the CDR3 is TGTGCCAGCAGCCATGAAGACAGGGGAGCTTTCTTT.